Below, one T cell receptor beta chain is given with its context. What it binds is not known. Incorporated into the TCR beta cDNA libraries were unique molecular identifiers, which served to reduce PCR and sequencing biases. Roughly 500,000 cDNA molecules were recovered from an input of 1 to 10 million T cells. TCRdb reprocessed the PCR reads via MiXCR and lists one record per CDR3 protein. This table has 350,000 to 450,000 distinct CDR3 sequences, less than 40% appearing once. This sample was taken from a study of post-analysis software for immune sequencing data. Looking at the study overall: Both relapsing-remitting and secondary progressive multiple sclerosis featured among the disease courses, as did progressive-relapsing multiple sclerosis. Study-level points and caveats: Diversity measured as normalized Chao1 was significantly lower in multiple sclerosis patients than in controls. F measure showed strong co-clustering of same-batch samples.

This TCR came from a girl between 5 and 17 years old with multiple sclerosis. Sequencing was performed on blood.

CDR3 DNA sequence: TGCGCCAGCAGCCGCGACGGGGATGCAGATACGCAGTATTTT. Amino acid sequence: CASSRDGDADTQYF. V is TRBV5-1 and J is TRBJ2-3, with D tentatively TRBD2 (5 bases). The CDR3 loop spans 14 amino acids. Deletions cut 4 bases from V and 4 bases from J, with 13 bases between. Germline lookup yields CDR1 SGHRS and CDR2 YFSETQ.